One T cell receptor (beta chain) is described in this entry. In the original processing: ImmunoSEQ only sent back junction sequences with no quality scores, so filtering was done differently. TCRdb keeps only in-frame clones here, not all; method: immunoSEQ multiplex PCR. The DNA gave D and trimming, while V, J and clone size come from that table. Among 170,000 or so clones listed, around 63% were seen once. The sample comes from a study of shared clonotypes between healthy human individuals. Trimming cost V 3 bases and J 0 bases; bases outside gene matches: 12. In germline, CDR1 is SGHTA, CDR2 FQGNSA. This CDR3 is 18 amino acids long.

The sample comprised memory CD4+ T cells sorted from blood. Subset given: CD45RA-negative fraction. The chain uses TRBV7-2 and TRBJ2-3, with 7 bases matching TRBD2. The sequence derives from a man in his thirties or forties in good health. The CDR3 is CASSFQNGLAVSTDTQYF. In DNA form, the CDR3 reads TGTGCCAGCAGCTTTCAGAATGGTCTAGCGGTTAGCACAGATACGCAGTATTTT. Variable domain in full (rest from reference TRBV7-2 and TRBJ2-3): GAGVSQSPSNKVTEKGKDVELRCDPISGHTALYWYRQSLGQGLEFLIYFQGNSAPDKSGLPSDRFSAERTGGSVSTLTIQRTQQEDSAVYLCASSFQNGLAVSTDTQYFGPGTRLTVL.